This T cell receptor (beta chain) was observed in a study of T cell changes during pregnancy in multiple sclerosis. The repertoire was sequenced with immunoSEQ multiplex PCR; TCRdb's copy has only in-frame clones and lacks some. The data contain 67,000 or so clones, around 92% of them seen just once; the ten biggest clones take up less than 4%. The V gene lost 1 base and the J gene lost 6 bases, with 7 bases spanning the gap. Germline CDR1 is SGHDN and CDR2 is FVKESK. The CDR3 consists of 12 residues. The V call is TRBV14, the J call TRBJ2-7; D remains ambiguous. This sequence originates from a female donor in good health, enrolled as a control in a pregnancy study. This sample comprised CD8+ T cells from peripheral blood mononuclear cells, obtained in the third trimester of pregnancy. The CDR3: CASSQVPIEQYF. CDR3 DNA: TGTGCCAGCAGCCAAGTCCCCATCGAGCAGTACTTC.